The 18 T cell receptor beta chains below come from one sample, sequenced in a study of blood T cell repertoires in COVID-19. Repertoires were generated with immunoSEQ multiplex PCR, while TCRdb's copy carries only in-frame clones and drops some. Among over 75,000 clones listed, under 95% were seen once. The sample taken for sequencing was peripheral blood. Source of these receptors: a human donor with active COVID-19. The donor label of this sample is uncertain.

This rearrangement joins TRBV5-6 to TRBJ1-2; D is perhaps TRBD1 (5 bases). The CDR3 runs to 14 residues. Trimming pared 6 bases from V and 5 bases from J, leaving 17 bases between. Germline assignment: CDR1 SGHDT and CDR2 YYEEEE. The CDR3 DNA is TGTGCCAGCAAGCCCCGAAGGGGAAGGTATGGCTACACCTTC. Protein sequence: CASKPRRGRYGYTF.

V and J are TRBV2 and TRBJ2-2; possibly TRBD2 for D (5 bases). There are 18 residues in the CDR3. CDR1 SNHLY and CDR2 FYNNEI come from the germline V gene. V gave up 1 base and J gave up 7 bases, with 22 bases separating them. CDR3 region: CASSEDARPAGRGGELFF. The DNA for the CDR3 is TGTGCCAGCAGTGAAGACGCGCGCCCCGCGGGTCGGGGCGGGGAGCTGTTTTTT.

The chain has TRBV10-2 and TRBJ1-2; TRBD1 is a possible D gene (6 bases). This CDR3 is built from 14 residues. V was clipped by 7 bases and J by 2 bases, with 14 bases between them. Germline V lookup: CDR1 WSHSY, CDR2 SAAADI. CDR3 residues: CASTAGRGNYGYTF. The CDR3 bases are TGCGCCAGCACCGCGGGCAGGGGAAACTATGGCTACACCTTC.

The chain has TRBV6-5 and TRBJ2-2; perhaps TRBD1 as D (6 bases). Germline loops: CDR1 MNHEY, CDR2 SVGAGI. The CDR3 loop spans 14 amino acids. The germline V and J ends were trimmed by 2 bases and 8 bases, with 12 bases remaining between them. The CDR3 DNA reads as TGTGCCAGCAGTTACGGGACACCCCTGGGGGAGCTGTTTTTT. It translates to CASSYGTPLGELFF.

The gene calls are TRBV19 and TRBJ1-4; 9 positions match TRBD1. This CDR3 spans 14 amino acids. V gave up 7 bases and J gave up 6 bases; unmatched junction bases: 6. Germline lookup yields CDR1 LNHDA and CDR2 SQIVND (reference sequence). CDR3: CASTPGQGDEKLFF. The CDR3 region has the DNA TGTGCCAGTACACCGGGACAGGGCGATGAAAAACTGTTTTTT.

This clone was counted a single time. V gene TRBV24-1 combines with J gene TRBJ2-1; 9 bases map to TRBD1. Germline-derived CDR1 and CDR2 are KGHDR and SFDVKD. The CDR3 runs to 17 residues. J gave up 6 bases and V 1 base, and 9 bases lay outside the gene matches. The CDR3 bases are TGTGCCACCAGTGATTTTGGAGACAGGGGGTGGGGCAATGAGCAGTTCTTC. Translating gives CATSDFGDRGWGNEQFF.

The gene calls are TRBV6-5 and TRBJ1-4; weak D call: TRBD1 (6 bases). The CDR3 has 15 residues. Trimming removed 1 base from V and 8 bases from J, with 14 bases in between. From germline, CDR1 is MNHEY and CDR2 SVGAGI. CDR3 residues: CASSYYSRGTEKLFF. In DNA, the CDR3 is TGTGCCAGCAGTTACTATTCCAGGGGAACAGAAAAACTGTTTTTT.

The chain recombines TRBV24-1 with TRBJ1-5, with unresolved D. CDR1 and CDR2 from the germline V gene are KGHDR and SFDVKD. The ends were cut back, 9 bases at V and 8 bases at J, with 16 bases in the middle. This CDR3 is 13 amino acids long. CDR3 bases: TGTGCCACCGCCAAGGGAGGGCAAGAGCCCCAGCATTTT. This gives the protein CATAKGGQEPQHF.

This rearrangement joins TRBV6-5 to TRBJ2-5; TRBD2 aligns across 13 bases. J gave up 5 bases and V 2 bases, and 2 bases lay outside the gene matches. The CDR3 is 15 amino acids. CDR1 is MNHEY and CDR2 is SVGAGI in the germline V gene. The CDR3 protein is CASSYGTSGAETQYF. The CDR3 DNA is TGTGCCAGCAGTTACGGGACTAGCGGGGCTGAGACCCAGTACTTC.

The chain has TRBV7-9 and TRBJ1-4; no reliable D call. V shed 2 bases and J shed 8 bases, with 6 bases lying between them. The CDR3 consists of 12 residues. In germline, CDR1 is SEHNR, CDR2 FQNEAQ (reference sequence). CDR3 coding DNA: TGTGCCAGCAGCTTACAGGTCGAAAAACTGTTTTTT. It specifies CASSLQVEKLFF.

This clone turned up a few times. This chain's CDR3 is CASSDEENTIYF. The CDR3, as DNA: TGTGCCAGCAGTGACGAGGAAAACACCATATATTTT. The chain combines TRBV2 with TRBJ1-3; no clear D gene. The CDR3 is made up of 12 amino acids. Germline lookup yields CDR1 SNHLY and CDR2 FYNNEI. Trimming shortened V by 3 bases and J by 6 bases, and 6 bases separated the two germline ends.

This clone showed up just once. The chain has TRBV25-1 and TRBJ2-2; D ambiguous. Trimming took 4 bases from V and 8 from J, leaving 14 bases between them. From germline, CDR1 is MGHDK and CDR2 SYGVNS. The CDR3 has 14 amino acids. CDR3 in amino acids: CASSAAGLVGELFF. The CDR3 DNA reads TGTGCCAGCAGTGCAGCAGGATTAGTTGGGGAGCTGTTTTTT.

This chain uses TRBV4-3 with TRBJ2-7; tentatively, D is TRBD2 (6 bases). V was trimmed by 0 bases and J by 3 bases, leaving 12 bases between them. Germline CDR1 reads LGHNA; CDR2 reads YSLEER. This CDR3 is built from 15 residues. The CDR3 bases are TGCGCCAGCAGCCAAGAAAATGGCGGGGTCTACGAGCAGTACTTC. As protein: CASSQENGGVYEQYF.

The chain recombines TRBV19 with TRBJ2-7; TRBD1 aligns across 7 bases. Looked up from germline, CDR1 is LNHDA and CDR2 is SQIVND (reference sequence). With 1 base clipped from V and 3 bases from J, the junction kept 9 bases outside the gene matches. This CDR3 region has 16 residues. The CDR3, as DNA: TGTGCCAGTAGTATAGTTCGAACAGGGGCCGGCTACGAGCAGTACTTC. Its protein product is CASSIVRTGAGYEQYF.

The gene calls are TRBV28 and TRBJ1-6; no clear D gene. The CDR3 is 13 residues long. Germline V gives CDR1 MDHEN, CDR2 SYDVKM. V lost 10 bases to trimming and J lost 9 bases, with 16 bases between them. The CDR3 DNA reads as TGTGCCACCAGCCCCAGGTTAAGTTCACCCCTCCACTTT. Translating it yields CATSPRLSSPLHF.

The V and J genes are TRBV5-1 and TRBJ2-3, with 10 bases aligning to TRBD1. The CDR3 contains 15 residues. J gave up 4 bases and V 3 bases, and 5 bases lay outside the gene matches. Germline CDR1 and CDR2: SGHRS and YFSETQ. Here the CDR3 reads CASSSGDRGPDTQYF. The CDR3 nucleotides are TGCGCCAGCAGCTCCGGGGACAGGGGTCCAGATACGCAGTATTTT.

V and J are TRBV7-8 and TRBJ2-5, with TRBD2 identical over 8 bases. Trimming took 4 bases from V and 9 from J; bases not matched to a gene: 13. The CDR3 sequence is 15 residues long. From germline, CDR1 is SGHVS and CDR2 FQNEAQ. The CDR3 DNA is TGTGCCAGCAGCTCCGGCCCAGCGGGGGACGATGCCCAGTACTTC. As protein: CASSSGPAGDDAQYF.

The chain has TRBV12-3 or TRBV12-4 and TRBJ1-1; possibly TRBD1 for D (6 bases). With 6 bases removed from V and 3 bases from J, the gap between germline ends came to 11 bases. The CDR3 extends over 13 amino acids. The CDR3 protein is CASRQGGDTEAFF. The CDR3 DNA sequence: TGTGCCAGCAGACAGGGAGGGGACACTGAAGCTTTCTTT.